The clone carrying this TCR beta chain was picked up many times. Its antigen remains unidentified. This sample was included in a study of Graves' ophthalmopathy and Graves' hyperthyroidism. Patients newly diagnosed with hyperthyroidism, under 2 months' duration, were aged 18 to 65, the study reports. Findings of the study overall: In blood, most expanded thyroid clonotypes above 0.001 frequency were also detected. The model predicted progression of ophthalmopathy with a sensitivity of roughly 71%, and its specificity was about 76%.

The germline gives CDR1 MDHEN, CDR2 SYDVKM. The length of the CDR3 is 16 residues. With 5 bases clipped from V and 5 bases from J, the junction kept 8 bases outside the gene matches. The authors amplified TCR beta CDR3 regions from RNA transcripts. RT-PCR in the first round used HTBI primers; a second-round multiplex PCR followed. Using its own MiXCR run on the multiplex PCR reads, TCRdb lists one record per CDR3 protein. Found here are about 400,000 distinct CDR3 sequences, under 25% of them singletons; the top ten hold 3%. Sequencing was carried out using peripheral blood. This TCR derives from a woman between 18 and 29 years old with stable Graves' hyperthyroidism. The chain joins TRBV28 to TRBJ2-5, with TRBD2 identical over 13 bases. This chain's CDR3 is CASSTLAGGPRETQYF. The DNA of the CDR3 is TGTGCCAGCAGTACACTAGCGGGAGGGCCGCGGGAGACCCAGTACTTC.